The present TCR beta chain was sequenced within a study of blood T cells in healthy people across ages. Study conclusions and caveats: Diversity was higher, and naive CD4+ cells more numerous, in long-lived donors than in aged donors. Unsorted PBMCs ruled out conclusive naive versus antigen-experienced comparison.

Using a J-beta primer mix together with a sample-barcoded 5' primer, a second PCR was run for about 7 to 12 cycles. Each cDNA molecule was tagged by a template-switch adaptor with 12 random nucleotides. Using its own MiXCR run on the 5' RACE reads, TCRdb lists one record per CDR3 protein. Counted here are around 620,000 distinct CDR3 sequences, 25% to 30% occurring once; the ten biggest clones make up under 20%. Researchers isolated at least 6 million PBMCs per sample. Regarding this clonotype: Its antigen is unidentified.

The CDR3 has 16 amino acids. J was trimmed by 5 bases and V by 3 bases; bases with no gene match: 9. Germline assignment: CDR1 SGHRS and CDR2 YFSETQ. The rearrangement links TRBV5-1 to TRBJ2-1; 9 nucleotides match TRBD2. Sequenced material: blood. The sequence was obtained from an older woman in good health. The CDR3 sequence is CASSWGSSGGNNEQFF. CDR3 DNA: TGCGCCAGCAGCTGGGGAAGTAGCGGGGGAAACAATGAGCAGTTCTTC.